The 16 T cell receptor beta chains presented below share a single source sample, sequenced in a study of blood T cells in healthy people across ages. The second PCR ran about 6 to 11 cycles with a sample-barcoded 5' primer and J-beta primers. MiXCR, applied by TCRdb to the 5' RACE reads, yields one record per CDR3 protein. In the table there are some 760,000 distinct CDR3 sequences, around 25% of which are singletons. This same sample was also part of a study on T cells of mothers and their children.

Sequenced sample: blood. The receptors were gathered from a boy aged 5-17 years in good health.

The rearrangement uses TRBV6-1 and TRBJ2-5, with 9 bases matching TRBD2. Trimming took 5 bases from V and 4 from J; bases not matched to a gene: 20. From germline, CDR1 is MNHNS and CDR2 SASEGT. This CDR3 has 19 amino acids. The CDR3 DNA reads TGTGCCAGCAGTCCTTGGGGGGCTAGCGGGGACCCGCGGGGAGAGACCCAGTACTTC. This encodes CASSPWGASGDPRGETQYF.

The rearrangement joins TRBV7-2 to TRBJ2-1; D is undetermined. The tail of the sequence fits TRBJ2-5 better, so the J call may be wrong. The CDR3 contains 11 residues. Looked up from germline, CDR1 is SGHTA and CDR2 is FQGNSA. In DNA form, the CDR3 reads TGTGCCAGCAGGCAGGCGGAGACCCAGTACTTC. It codes for CASRQAETQYF.

This clonotype came up a few times. The CDR3 loop is CASSRGAGADTQYF. DNA of the CDR3: TGTGCCAGTTCACGGGGGGCTGGGGCAGATACGCAGTATTTT. The chain combines TRBV6-5 with TRBJ2-3; D possibly corresponds to TRBD2 (7 bases). This CDR3 comprises 14 residues. Trimming removed 9 bases from V and 4 bases from J, with 17 bases in between. Germline CDR1 is MNHEY and CDR2 is SVGAGI.

The chain couples TRBV28 to TRBJ1-6; no firm D call. Germline loops: CDR1 MDHEN, CDR2 SYDVKM. There are 14 residues in the CDR3. Trimming removed 7 bases from V and 6 bases from J, with 13 bases in between. For the CDR3, the DNA is TGTGCCAGCATTAACCCGAGAGTTAATTCACCCCTCCACTTT. Translation: CASINPRVNSPLHF.

The V gene is TRBV28, the J gene TRBJ1-2, with 9 bases matching TRBD1. Germline V lookup: CDR1 MDHEN, CDR2 SYDVKM. J was trimmed by 4 bases and V by 9 bases; bases with no gene match: 12. CDR3 length: 15 residues. CDR3 DNA: TGTGCCAGTACCTCCGGGACAGGGATTGCCTATGGCTACACCTTC. This translates into CASTSGTGIAYGYTF.

This clonotype was detected a few times. The genes are TRBV7-2 and TRBJ2-5, with D maybe TRBD2 (6 bases). The DNA end is more similar to TRBJ2-1, so the J call may be wrong. The germline gives CDR1 SGHTA, CDR2 FQGNSA. This CDR3 has 16 residues. CDR3 bases: TGTGCCAGCAGCTTAGGTCGGGCGGGGTCCCGGCATGAGCAGTTCTTC. It specifies CASSLGRAGSRHEQFF.

The genes are TRBV20-1 and TRBJ1-4, with 7 bases lining up with TRBD1. Germline-derived CDR1 and CDR2 are DFQATT and SNEGSKA (reference sequence). CDR3 length: 13 residues. The junction had 1 base not matched to a gene; V was cut back by 0 bases and J by 6 bases. CDR3 amino acids: CSAREGTDEKLFF. CDR3 DNA sequence: TGCAGTGCTAGAGAGGGGACAGATGAAAAACTGTTTTTT.

This clonotype was found a few times. The chain has TRBV18 and TRBJ1-1, with 9 bases aligning to TRBD1. The germline CDR1 and CDR2 sequences are KGHSH and LQKENI. The CDR3 runs 17 residues. Unmatched junction bases numbered 11, after V lost 2 bases and J lost 4 bases. CDR3 amino acids: CASSPVPGQGGGTEAFF. The CDR3 region has the DNA TGTGCCAGCTCACCAGTCCCGGGACAGGGTGGGGGCACTGAAGCTTTCTTT.

The chain combines TRBV7-8 with TRBJ1-4; D is undetermined. CDR1 is SGHVS, CDR2 FQNEAQ, per germline. V was trimmed by 4 bases and J by 4 bases, leaving 10 bases between them. This CDR3 spans 14 amino acids. As DNA, the CDR3 is TGTGCCAGCAGCTCCAATTTGGGTAATGAAAAACTGTTTTTT. Translated, it gives CASSSNLGNEKLFF.

The chain carries TRBV2 and TRBJ2-5; D is undetermined. The assigned J gene may be wrong: the sequence end matches TRBJ2-7 better. Germline assignment: CDR1 SNHLY and CDR2 FYNNEI. The CDR3 extends over 12 amino acids. CDR3 nucleotide sequence: TGTGCCAGCAGTGTGGAAGTTTTCGAGCAGTACTTC. Residues: CASSVEVFEQYF.

This chain connects TRBV5-1 to TRBJ1-2; D might be TRBD1 (5 bases). The CDR3 runs 15 residues. The germline V gene encodes CDR1 SGHRS and CDR2 YFSETQ. V shed 4 bases and J shed 0 bases, with 13 bases lying between them. The DNA of the CDR3 is TGCGCCAGCAGCCCAACAGGAAACACTAACTATGGCTACACCTTC. Amino acid sequence: CASSPTGNTNYGYTF.

This rearrangement joins TRBV20-1 to TRBJ2-7, with a tentative D call TRBD2 (6 bases). The CDR3 is made up of 13 amino acids. Trimming took 4 bases from V and 2 from J, leaving 12 bases between them. Germline V gene data show CDR1 as DFQATT and CDR2 as SNEGSKA (reference sequence). This CDR3 reads CSANSGIPYEQYF. DNA of the CDR3: TGCAGTGCTAATAGCGGTATCCCCTACGAGCAGTACTTC.

Points on this clonotype: One end of the junction does not line up with germline, which may come from a read error. Here the CDR3 DNA reads TGTGCCGGCAGTGAATCGAGTTTCGGAAACACCGAAGCTTTCTTT. Encoded protein: CAGSESSFGNTEAFF. V is TRBV25-1 and J is TRBJ1-1; D unclear. The CDR3 runs 15 residues. CDR1 is MGHDK, CDR2 SYGVNS, per germline.

The CDR3 nucleotides are TGTGCCAGCAGTTTATCGTGGGGACAGGGTCTCTACGAGCAGTACTTC. This codes for CASSLSWGQGLYEQYF. This chain uses TRBV27 with TRBJ2-7, with 9 bases matching TRBD1. Germline CDR1 and CDR2: MNHEY and SMNVEV (reference sequence). The CDR3 spans 16 residues. V was clipped by 0 bases and J by 3 bases; unmatched bases: 6.

This clonotype was observed a handful of times. This rearrangement joins TRBV28 to TRBJ2-1; 8 bases align to TRBD2. Germline CDR1 is MDHEN and CDR2 is SYDVKM. This CDR3 comprises 16 residues. V was pared by 6 bases and J by 0 bases, with 7 bases of the junction left unmatched. Here the CDR3 DNA reads TGTGCCAGCAGACAGATAGCGGGGTCCTCCTACAATGAGCAGTTCTTC. Translated, it gives CASRQIAGSSYNEQFF.

The CDR3 sequence: CASSQGQGAHNEQFF. CDR3 bases: TGTGCCAGCAGCCAAGGACAGGGGGCCCACAATGAGCAGTTCTTC. The rearrangement links TRBV3-1 to TRBJ2-1; 10 bases map to TRBD1. Germline V lookup: CDR1 LGHDT, CDR2 YNNKEL (reference sequence). The V segment lost 1 base and the J segment 5 bases; nucleotides outside the gene matches: 2. The CDR3 sequence is 15 residues long.